This TCR beta chain comes out of a study of T-cell memory formation after mild COVID-19. Study information: TCR clusters mostly belonged to single donors.

Whole-study findings and limits: Later expanders leaned CD4+, whereas clones that contracted between day 15 and 85 were balanced CD4/CD8. Mainly in CM and EM were contracting CD4+ clones; CD8+ were in EMRA.

One entry per CDR3 protein results from TCRdb running MiXCR on the 5' RACE reads. This sample has fewer than 550,000 distinct CDR3 sequences, with 15% to 25% found just once. This clonotype was seen only a few times. Its antigen is not known. The V end lost 1 base, the J end lost 0 bases, and 8 bases lay between the germline ends. Germline V lookup: CDR1 SGHKS, CDR2 YYEKEE (reference sequence). The CDR3 is made up of 15 amino acids. Sequenced input: PBMCs or a T cell subset sorted from them (not recorded which). This chain uses TRBV5-5 with TRBJ1-5; no clear D. The receptor was derived from an adult woman who had mild COVID-19 (a few samples of this study predate the infection). Cell type and time point are not known. Here the CDR3 DNA reads TGTGCCAGCAGCTTGTCCACGTATAGCAATCAGCCCCAGCATTTT. Protein: CASSLSTYSNQPQHF. Full variable domain (rest looked up from reference TRBV5-5 and TRBJ1-5): DAGVTQSPTHLIKTRGQQVTLRCSPISGHKSVSWYQQVLGQGPQFIFQYYEKEERGRGNFPDRFSARQFPNYSSELNVNALLLGDSALYLCASSLSTYSNQPQHFGDGTRLSIL.